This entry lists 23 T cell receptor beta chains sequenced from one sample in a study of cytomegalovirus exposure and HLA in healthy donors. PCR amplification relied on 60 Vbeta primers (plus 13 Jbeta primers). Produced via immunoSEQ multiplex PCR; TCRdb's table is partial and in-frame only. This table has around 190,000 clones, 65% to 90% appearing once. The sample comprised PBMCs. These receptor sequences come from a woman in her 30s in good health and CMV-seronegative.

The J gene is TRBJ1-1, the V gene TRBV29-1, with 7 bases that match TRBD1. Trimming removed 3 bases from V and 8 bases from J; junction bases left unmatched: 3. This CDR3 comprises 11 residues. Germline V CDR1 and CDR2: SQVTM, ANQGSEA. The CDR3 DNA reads TGCAGCGTTGAGACAGGGAACGAAGCTTTCTTT. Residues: CSVETGNEAFF.

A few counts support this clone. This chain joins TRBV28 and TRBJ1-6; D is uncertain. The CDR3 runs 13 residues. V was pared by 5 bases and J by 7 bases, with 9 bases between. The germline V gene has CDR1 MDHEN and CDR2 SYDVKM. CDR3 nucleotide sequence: TGTGCCAGCAGTACTCTGAGGAATTCACCCCTCCACTTT. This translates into CASSTLRNSPLHF. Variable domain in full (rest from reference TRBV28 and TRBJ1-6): DVKVTQSSRYLVKRTGEKVFLECVQDMDHENMFWYRQDPGLGLRLIYFSYDVKMKEKGDIPEGYSVSREKKERFSLILESASTNQTSMYLCASSTLRNSPLHFGNGTRLTVT.

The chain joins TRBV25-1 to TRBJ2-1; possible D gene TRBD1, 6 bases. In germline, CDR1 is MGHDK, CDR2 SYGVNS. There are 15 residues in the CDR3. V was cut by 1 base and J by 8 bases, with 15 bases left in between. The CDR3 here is CASSEFGNRVDEQFF. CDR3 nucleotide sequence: TGTGCCAGCAGTGAATTTGGAAACAGGGTGGATGAGCAGTTCTTC.

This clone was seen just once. The DNA for the CDR3 is TGTGCCAGTAGTATGGATTTGGAGGTTGAGACCCAGTACTTC. This encodes CASSMDLEVETQYF. J is TRBJ2-5 and V is TRBV19; possible D gene TRBD2, 5 bases. From germline, CDR1 is LNHDA and CDR2 SQIVND (reference sequence). Between the trimmed V and J ends, which lost 3 bases and 5 bases, there was a span of 13 bases. The CDR3 has 14 residues.

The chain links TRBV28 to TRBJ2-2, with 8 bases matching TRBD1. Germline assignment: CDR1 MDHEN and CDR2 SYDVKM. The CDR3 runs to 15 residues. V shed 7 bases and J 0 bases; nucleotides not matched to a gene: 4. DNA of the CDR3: TGTGCCAGCATACCGGGACAGGCGAACACCGGGGAGCTGTTTTTT. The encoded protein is CASIPGQANTGELFF.

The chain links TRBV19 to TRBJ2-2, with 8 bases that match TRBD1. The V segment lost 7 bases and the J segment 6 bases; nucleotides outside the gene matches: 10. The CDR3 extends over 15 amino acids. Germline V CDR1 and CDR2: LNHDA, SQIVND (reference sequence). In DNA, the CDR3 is TGTGCCAGTAAGAATCCAGGGGGCTCGTCCGGGGAGCTGTTTTTT. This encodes CASKNPGGSSGELFF.

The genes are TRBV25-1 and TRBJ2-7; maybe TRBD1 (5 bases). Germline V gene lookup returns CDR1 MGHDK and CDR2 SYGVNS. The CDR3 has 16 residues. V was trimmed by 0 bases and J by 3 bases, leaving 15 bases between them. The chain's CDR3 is CASSEYSTDNYYEQYF. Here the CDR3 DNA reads TGTGCCAGCAGTGAATACTCGACAGATAATTACTACGAGCAGTACTTC.

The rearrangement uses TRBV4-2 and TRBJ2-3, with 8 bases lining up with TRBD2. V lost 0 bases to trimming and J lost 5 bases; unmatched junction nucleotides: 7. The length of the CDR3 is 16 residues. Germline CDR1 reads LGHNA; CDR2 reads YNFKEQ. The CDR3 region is CASSQDPTGGRDTQYF. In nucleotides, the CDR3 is TGTGCCAGCAGCCAAGATCCAACGGGAGGGAGAGATACGCAGTATTTT.

CDR3: CASSIFAGGASQPQHF. The CDR3 nucleotides are TGTGCCAGTAGTATATTCGCAGGGGGAGCCTCGCAGCCCCAGCATTTT. V and J are TRBV19 and TRBJ1-5, with TRBD1 matching 7 bases. The CDR3 runs 16 residues. Trimming at V came to 2 bases and at J to 7 bases, leaving 11 bases not matched to a gene. Germline assignment: CDR1 LNHDA and CDR2 SQIVND (reference sequence).

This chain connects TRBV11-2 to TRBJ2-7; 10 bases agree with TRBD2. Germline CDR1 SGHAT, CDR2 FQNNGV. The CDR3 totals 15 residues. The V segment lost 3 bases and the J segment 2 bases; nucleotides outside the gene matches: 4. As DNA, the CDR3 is TGTGCCAGCAGCTTCGGACTAGCGGAAACCTACGAGCAGTACTTC. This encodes CASSFGLAETYEQYF.

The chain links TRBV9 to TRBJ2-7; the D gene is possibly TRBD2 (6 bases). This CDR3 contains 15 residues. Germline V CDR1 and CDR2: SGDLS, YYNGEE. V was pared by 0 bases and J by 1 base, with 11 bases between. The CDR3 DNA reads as TGTGCCAGCAGCGTAGGGGGGGACGTTTCCTACGAGCAGTACTTC. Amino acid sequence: CASSVGGDVSYEQYF.

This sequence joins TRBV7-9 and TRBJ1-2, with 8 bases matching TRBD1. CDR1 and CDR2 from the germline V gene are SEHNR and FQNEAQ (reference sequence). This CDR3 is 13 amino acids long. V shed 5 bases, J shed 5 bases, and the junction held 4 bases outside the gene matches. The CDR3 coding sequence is TGTGCCAGCAGCCAGGGACAGGAGTATGGCTACACCTTC. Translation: CASSQGQEYGYTF.

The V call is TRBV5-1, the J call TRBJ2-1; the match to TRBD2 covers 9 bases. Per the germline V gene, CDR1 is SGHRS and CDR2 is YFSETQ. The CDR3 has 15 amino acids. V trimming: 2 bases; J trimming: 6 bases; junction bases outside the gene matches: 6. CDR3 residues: CASSFSSGIPNEQFF. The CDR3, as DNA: TGCGCCAGCAGCTTTTCTAGCGGGATACCCAATGAGCAGTTCTTC.

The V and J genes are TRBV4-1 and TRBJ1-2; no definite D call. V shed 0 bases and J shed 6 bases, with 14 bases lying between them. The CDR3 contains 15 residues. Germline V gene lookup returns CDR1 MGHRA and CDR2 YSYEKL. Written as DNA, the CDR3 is TGCGCCAGCAGCCAAGAGTACACCATAATCCATGGCTACACCTTC. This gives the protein CASSQEYTIIHGYTF.

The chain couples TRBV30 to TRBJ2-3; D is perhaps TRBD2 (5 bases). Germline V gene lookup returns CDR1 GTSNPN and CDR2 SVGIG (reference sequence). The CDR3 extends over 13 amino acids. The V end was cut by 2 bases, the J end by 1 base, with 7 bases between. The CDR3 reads CAWSPGGTDTQYF. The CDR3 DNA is TGTGCCTGGAGTCCCGGGGGCACAGATACGCAGTATTTT.

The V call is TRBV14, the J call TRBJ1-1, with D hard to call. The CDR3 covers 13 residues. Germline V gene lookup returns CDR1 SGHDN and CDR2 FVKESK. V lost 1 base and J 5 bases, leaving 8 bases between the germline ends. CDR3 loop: CASSQAGWTEAFF. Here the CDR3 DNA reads TGTGCCAGCAGCCAAGCGGGTTGGACTGAAGCTTTCTTT.

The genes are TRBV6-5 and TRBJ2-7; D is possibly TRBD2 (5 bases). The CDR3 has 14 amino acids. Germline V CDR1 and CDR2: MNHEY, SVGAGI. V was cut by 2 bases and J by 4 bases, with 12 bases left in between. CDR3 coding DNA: TGTGCCAGCAGTTACATGGCGGGTCCATACGAGCAGTACTTC. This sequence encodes CASSYMAGPYEQYF.

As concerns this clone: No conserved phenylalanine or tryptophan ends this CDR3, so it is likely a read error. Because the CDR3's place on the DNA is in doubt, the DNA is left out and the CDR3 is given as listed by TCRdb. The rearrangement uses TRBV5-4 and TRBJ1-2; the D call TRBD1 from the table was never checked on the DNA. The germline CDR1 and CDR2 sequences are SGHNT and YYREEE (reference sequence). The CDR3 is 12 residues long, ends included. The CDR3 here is CASSLGKQGRAY.

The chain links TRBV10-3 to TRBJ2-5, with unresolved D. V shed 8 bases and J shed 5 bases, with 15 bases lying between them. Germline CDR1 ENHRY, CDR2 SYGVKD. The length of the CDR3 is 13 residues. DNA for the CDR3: TGTGCCATCGGGCCTCATAACCGGGAGACCCAGTACTTC. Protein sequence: CAIGPHNRETQYF.

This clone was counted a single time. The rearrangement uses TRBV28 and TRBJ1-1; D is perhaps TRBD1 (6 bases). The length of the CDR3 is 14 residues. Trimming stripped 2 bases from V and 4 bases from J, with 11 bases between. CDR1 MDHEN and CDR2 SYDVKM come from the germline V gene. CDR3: CASSLNRAGTEAFF. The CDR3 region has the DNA TGTGCCAGCAGTTTAAACAGGGCGGGCACTGAAGCTTTCTTT. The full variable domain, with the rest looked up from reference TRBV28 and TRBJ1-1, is DVKVTQSSRYLVKRTGEKVFLECVQDMDHENMFWYRQDPGLGLRLIYFSYDVKMKEKGDIPEGYSVSREKKERFSLILESASTNQTSMYLCASSLNRAGTEAFFGQGTRLTVV.

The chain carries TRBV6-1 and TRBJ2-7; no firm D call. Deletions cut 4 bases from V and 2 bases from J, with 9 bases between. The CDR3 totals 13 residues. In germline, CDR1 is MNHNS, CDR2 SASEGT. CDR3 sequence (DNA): TGTGCCAGCAGTGCCTATCTCCCCTACGAGCAGTACTTC. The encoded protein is CASSAYLPYEQYF.

CDR3 coding DNA: TGTGCCAGCAGTGAACAGCGGGGGGGTTGGAATGAGCAGTTCTTC. Translated, it gives CASSEQRGGWNEQFF. The genes are TRBV6-1 and TRBJ2-1; 10 bases are shared with TRBD2. Germline CDR1 reads MNHNS; CDR2 reads SASEGT. Trimming took 2 bases from V and 7 from J; bases not matched to a gene: 5. The CDR3 is 15 amino acids.

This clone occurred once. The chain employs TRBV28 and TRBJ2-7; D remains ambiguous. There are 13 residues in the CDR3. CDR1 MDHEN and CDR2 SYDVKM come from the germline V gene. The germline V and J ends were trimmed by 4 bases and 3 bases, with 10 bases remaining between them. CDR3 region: CASSYSTYYEQYF. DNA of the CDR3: TGTGCCAGCAGTTATAGTACTTACTACGAGCAGTACTTC.